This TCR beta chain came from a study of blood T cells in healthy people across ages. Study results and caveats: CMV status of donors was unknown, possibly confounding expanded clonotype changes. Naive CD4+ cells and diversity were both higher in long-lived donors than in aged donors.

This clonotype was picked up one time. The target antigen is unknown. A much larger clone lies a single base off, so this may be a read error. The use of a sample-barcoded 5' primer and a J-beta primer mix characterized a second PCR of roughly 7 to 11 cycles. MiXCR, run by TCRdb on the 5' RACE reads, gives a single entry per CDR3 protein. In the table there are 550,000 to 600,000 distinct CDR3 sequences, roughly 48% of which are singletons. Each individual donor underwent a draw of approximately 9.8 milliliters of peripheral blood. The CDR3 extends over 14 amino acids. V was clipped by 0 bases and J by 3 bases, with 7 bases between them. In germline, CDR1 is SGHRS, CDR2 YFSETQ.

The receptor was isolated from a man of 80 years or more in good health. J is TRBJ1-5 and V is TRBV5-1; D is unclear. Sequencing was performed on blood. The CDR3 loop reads CASSLDGTNQPQHF. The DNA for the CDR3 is TGCGCCAGCAGCTTGGACGGTACCAATCAGCCCCAGCATTTT.